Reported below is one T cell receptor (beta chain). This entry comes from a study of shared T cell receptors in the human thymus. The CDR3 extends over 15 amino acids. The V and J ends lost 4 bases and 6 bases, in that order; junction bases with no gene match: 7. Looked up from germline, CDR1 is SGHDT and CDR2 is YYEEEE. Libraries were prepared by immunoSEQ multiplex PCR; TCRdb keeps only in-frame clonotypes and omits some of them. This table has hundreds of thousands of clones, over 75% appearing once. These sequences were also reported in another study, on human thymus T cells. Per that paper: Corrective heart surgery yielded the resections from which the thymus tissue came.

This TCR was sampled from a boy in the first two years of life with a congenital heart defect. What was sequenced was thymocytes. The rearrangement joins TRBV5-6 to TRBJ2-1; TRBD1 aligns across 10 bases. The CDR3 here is CASSQSRDRGNEQFF. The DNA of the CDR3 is TGTGCCAGCAGCCAGAGCCGGGACAGGGGCAATGAGCAGTTCTTC.